What follows is one T cell receptor (beta chain) and its context. Its antigen is unknown. The libraries were made with immunoSEQ v3.0 at survey level. Samples were sequenced targeting roughly 40,000-55,000 T-cell genomes each. Repertoires were generated with immunoSEQ multiplex PCR, while TCRdb's copy carries only in-frame clones and drops some. The sample shows tens of thousands of clones, approximately 80% of them seen only once. This sample is drawn from a study of long-term antiretroviral therapy in people with HIV. Study results and caveats: It was observed that HIV repertoires exhibited narrower CDR3 length ranges than controls. Dating from the mid-2000s to the late 2010s, the blood was possibly obtained under older ART regimens.

The CDR3 totals 14 residues. Germline lookup yields CDR1 MDHEN and CDR2 SYDVKM. V was pared by 6 bases and J by 6 bases, with 17 bases between. The material was unsorted PBMCs, obtained 0.5 years before starting antiretroviral therapy. This TCR came from a man aged 40-49 years with HIV. This chain joins TRBV28 and TRBJ1-1; no clear D gene. Written as DNA, the CDR3 is TGTGCCAGCAGCCCCCAATTCAAGCGGGCTGAAGCTTTCTTT. This sequence encodes CASSPQFKRAEAFF.